Each of the 15 T cell receptor beta chains below was sequenced from the same sample in a study of T cell repertoires in cytomegalovirus infection. Their cognate antigens are unknown. MiXCR was run by TCRdb on the reads, yielding one entry per CDR3 protein. The sample includes under 200,000 distinct CDR3 sequences, about 20% seen only once; the top ten take under 30%. The input for sequencing was CD8+ T cells from cultured PBMCs, taken from culture after CMV antigen stimulation. These receptors came from a human donor in good health (CMV status not recorded). Some clones in this sample may be carry-over from other donors' samples.

This clonotype was counted only a few times. The V and J genes are TRBV5-4 and TRBJ2-7; 13 bases agree with TRBD2. CDR1 is SGHNT, CDR2 YYREEE, per germline (reference sequence). V lost 4 bases, J lost 6 bases, and 13 bases stayed unmatched. CDR3 length: 17 residues. The CDR3 region is CASSRSLSGTSGVEQYF. The CDR3 region has the DNA TGTGCCAGCAGCCGTAGCCTTTCGGGGACTAGCGGGGTCGAGCAGTACTTC.

This clonotype was picked up a small number of times. The chain carries TRBV7-2 and TRBJ2-5; 9 bases match TRBD2. The CDR3 extends over 15 amino acids. V shed 5 bases, J shed 1 base, and the junction held 5 bases outside the gene matches. Germline CDR1 is SGHTA and CDR2 is FQGNSA. The CDR3 region is CASSQAGGLQETQYF. CDR3 sequence (DNA): TGTGCCAGCAGCCAAGCGGGGGGCCTCCAAGAGACCCAGTACTTC.

This clonotype counts as medium-sized. For the CDR3, the DNA is TGTGCCAGCAGCGCTGGAAGGGGGCCCCAGCATTTT. This sequence encodes CASSAGRGPQHF. The rearrangement joins TRBV5-6 to TRBJ1-5; D is possibly TRBD1 (5 bases). The CDR3 has 12 amino acids. Germline CDR1 and CDR2: SGHDT and YYEEEE. V lost 4 bases, J lost 9 bases, and 11 bases lay in between.

This clonotype was observed a handful of times. The chain employs TRBV7-6 and TRBJ2-7; the match to TRBD1 covers 7 bases. The CDR3 has 13 amino acids. The germline V gene has CDR1 SGHVS and CDR2 FNYEAQ. CDR3 loop: CGVGQAISYEQYF. DNA of the CDR3: TGTGGAGTTGGACAGGCCATTTCCTACGAGCAGTACTTC.

This chain connects TRBV7-6 to TRBJ2-1, with no clear D. Deletions cut 2 bases from V and 5 bases from J, with 7 bases between. The CDR3 consists of 13 residues. From germline, CDR1 is SGHVS and CDR2 FNYEAQ. The CDR3 DNA is TGTGCCAGCAGCTTATCCACCCACAATGAGCAGTTCTTC. It yields the protein CASSLSTHNEQFF. Full variable domain (missing parts from reference TRBV7-6 and TRBJ2-1): GAGVSQSPRYKVTKRGQDVALRCDPISGHVSLYWYRQALGQGPEFLTYFNYEAQQDKSGLPNDRFSAERPEGSISTLTIQRTEQRDSAMYRCASSLSTHNEQFFGPGTRLTVL.

This clonotype came up a few times. The chain links TRBV7-8 to TRBJ2-2, with 9 bases fitting TRBD1. The trim removed 4 bases at V and 2 bases at J, leaving 8 bases unmatched. Germline loops: CDR1 SGHVS, CDR2 FQNEAQ. There are 17 residues in the CDR3. This CDR3 is CASSWDRVKANTGELFF. In DNA, the CDR3 is TGTGCCAGCAGCTGGGACAGGGTGAAAGCAAACACCGGGGAGCTGTTTTTT.

V usage is TRBV4-3 and J usage is TRBJ2-1; the D gene is possibly TRBD2 (6 bases). Germline V lookup: CDR1 LGHNA, CDR2 YSLEER. This CDR3 has 18 residues. V was trimmed by 0 bases and J by 6 bases, leaving 21 bases between them. CDR3 residues: CASSQDPRSGGGRNEQFF. CDR3 coding DNA: TGCGCCAGCAGCCAAGATCCCAGGTCCGGGGGTGGCCGCAATGAGCAGTTCTTC.

This clonotype appeared a few times. The genes are TRBV7-9 and TRBJ1-3; D gene uncertain. The CDR3 length is 16 residues. V lost 5 bases to trimming and J lost 4 bases, with 18 bases between them. The germline V gene encodes CDR1 SEHNR and CDR2 FQNEAQ (reference sequence). DNA of the CDR3: TGTGCCAGCAGCCCTCCCGGGCCCCTGAGAGGAAACACCATATATTTT. This encodes CASSPPGPLRGNTIYF.

The sample holds a few counts of this clonotype. The chain is built from TRBV25-1 and TRBJ2-1, with no clear D. Germline CDR1 reads MGHDK; CDR2 reads SYGVNS. Trimming stripped 4 bases from V and 4 bases from J, with 5 bases between. The CDR3 has 12 amino acids. The DNA for the CDR3 is TGTGCCAGCAGTGTTATGTACAATGAGCAGTTCTTC. This gives the protein CASSVMYNEQFF.

This clonotype appeared a single time. The chain carries TRBV12-3 or TRBV12-4 and TRBJ2-1; D is undetermined. V gave up 4 bases and J gave up 5 bases, with 6 bases separating them. This CDR3 spans 12 amino acids. CDR3 in DNA: TGTGCCAGCAGTTCCATCGACAATGAGCAGTTCTTC. Amino acid sequence: CASSSIDNEQFF.

This clonotype has more than one count but fewer than ten. The CDR3 region is CASNQGGWNEKLFF. DNA of the CDR3: TGTGCCAGTAATCAGGGAGGGTGGAATGAAAAACTGTTTTTT. The rearrangement joins TRBV7-2 to TRBJ1-4, with D perhaps matching TRBD1 (5 bases). The CDR3 runs to 14 residues. The V gene lost 9 bases and the J gene lost 5 bases, with 16 bases spanning the gap. Germline loops: CDR1 SGHTA, CDR2 FQGNSA.

This clonotype was detected only a few times. The genes are TRBV4-2 and TRBJ2-3; 8 bases are a match to TRBD2. CDR1 is LGHNA, CDR2 YNFKEQ, per germline. V was clipped by 4 bases and J by 3 bases; unmatched bases: 12. This CDR3 has 17 amino acids. The CDR3 protein is CASSLPSGGDGTDTQYF. CDR3 DNA: TGTGCCAGCAGCCTGCCGAGCGGGGGAGACGGGACAGATACGCAGTATTTT.

This clonotype was seen a few times. The chain is built from TRBV6-1 and TRBJ2-3; 11 bases are a match to TRBD2. The CDR3 covers 17 residues. CDR1 and CDR2 from the germline V gene are MNHNS and SASEGT. The V and J ends lost 1 base and 0 bases, in that order; junction bases with no gene match: 3. This CDR3 reads CASSEVAGGRSTDTQYF. CDR3 DNA: TGTGCCAGCAGTGAAGTAGCGGGGGGGCGTAGCACAGATACGCAGTATTTT.

This clonotype occurred a few times. The CDR3 DNA reads as TGTGCCAGCAGTGACCTTTACAGGGGTGATCGAAAAAACATTCAGTACTTC. It specifies CASSDLYRGDRKNIQYF. The genes are TRBV2 and TRBJ2-4; 7 nucleotides agree with TRBD1. J was trimmed by 4 bases and V by 3 bases; bases with no gene match: 12. Germline CDR1 is SNHLY and CDR2 is FYNNEI. The CDR3 covers 17 residues.

The chain uses TRBV6-1 and TRBJ2-1, with 8 bases fitting TRBD2. The ends lost 8 bases at V and 3 bases at J; junction bases unmatched: 6. Germline V gives CDR1 MNHNS, CDR2 SASEGT. CDR3 size: 14 residues. The CDR3 sequence is CASQSGGRYNEQFF. CDR3 in DNA: TGTGCCAGCCAGAGCGGGGGTCGCTACAATGAGCAGTTCTTC.